A single sample is the source of the 17 T cell receptor beta chains below, sequenced in a study of T cells in Graves' hyperthyroidism and ophthalmopathy. Amplified TCR beta CDR3 regions derived from RNA transcripts. Primed by the HTBI set, a first-round RT-PCR was run on the TCR CDR3. MiXCR was run by TCRdb on the multiplex PCR reads, yielding one entry per CDR3 protein. Among hundreds of thousands of distinct CDR3 sequences, around 25% were seen once, and the ten largest hold about a quarter. Sequencing was done on a sample of blood. Receptors were obtained from a middle-aged man with Graves' hyperthyroidism that later progressed to Graves' ophthalmopathy.

Ten or more counts support this clonotype. The chain couples TRBV5-1 to TRBJ2-7; D gene uncertain. This CDR3 contains 15 residues. V lost 0 bases to trimming and J lost 6 bases, with 16 bases between them. The germline V gene encodes CDR1 SGHRS and CDR2 YFSETQ. The CDR3 reads CASSLGRSGSGEQYF. In DNA form, the CDR3 reads TGCGCCAGCAGCTTGGGTCGATCCGGGTCGGGCGAGCAGTACTTC.

This clonotype was seen at least ten times. CDR3 amino acids: CATSDRSHYEQYF. The CDR3 DNA reads TGTGCCACCAGTGATAGGTCACACTACGAGCAGTACTTC. This chain links TRBV24-1 with TRBJ2-7; D uncertain. V was clipped by 3 bases and J by 3 bases, with 8 bases between them. CDR3 length equals 13 residues. In germline, CDR1 is KGHDR, CDR2 SFDVKD.

DNA of the CDR3: TGTGCCAGCAGCGCGGGCCGAGCCTACGAGCAGTACTTC. It yields the protein CASSAGRAYEQYF. The rearrangement uses TRBV7-2 and TRBJ2-7; a weak D match, TRBD2 (5 bases). V lost 5 bases to trimming and J lost 2 bases, with 10 bases between them. The CDR3 sequence is 13 residues long. The germline CDR1 and CDR2 sequences are SGHTA and FQGNSA.

This clonotype was seen repeatedly, ten times or more. The chain couples TRBV19 to TRBJ1-1; weak D call: TRBD1 (5 bases). Germline values: CDR1 LNHDA, CDR2 SQIVND (reference sequence). The V and J ends lost 5 bases and 0 bases respectively, with 13 bases between them. This CDR3 has 15 residues. The chain's CDR3 is CASSDPGGMNTEAFF. CDR3 sequence (DNA): TGTGCCAGTAGTGACCCCGGGGGGATGAACACTGAAGCTTTCTTT.

This clonotype was seen at least ten times. The J gene is TRBJ2-4, the V gene TRBV5-1; TRBD1 aligns across 7 bases. Trimming cost V 4 bases and J 0 bases; bases outside gene matches: 7. The CDR3 contains 16 residues. Germline V lookup: CDR1 SGHRS, CDR2 YFSETQ. CDR3 region: CASSGLGTEAKNIQYF. The DNA of the CDR3 is TGCGCCAGCAGCGGGCTAGGGACAGAAGCCAAAAACATTCAGTACTTC.

This chain joins TRBV6-2 or TRBV6-3 and TRBJ1-5; 9 nucleotides match TRBD1. CDR1 is MNHEY, CDR2 SVGEGT, per germline. This CDR3 is built from 17 residues. V shed 2 bases, J shed 5 bases, and the junction held 10 bases outside the gene matches. The DNA of the CDR3 is TGTGCCAGCAGTTACGGCCGGACAGGGGCGTTATATCAGCCCCAGCATTTT. It translates to CASSYGRTGALYQPQHF.

This clonotype appeared many times. The chain has TRBV29-1 and TRBJ1-2, with TRBD1 identical over 7 bases. Germline CDR1 SQVTM, CDR2 ANQGSEA. The junction had 11 bases not matched to a gene; V was cut back by 2 bases and J by 2 bases. The CDR3 is 16 residues long. The CDR3 DNA is TGCAGCGTTGAACCGAAATCCCCGACAGGGAACTATGGCTACACCTTC. Protein: CSVEPKSPTGNYGYTF. Drawing the rest from reference TRBV29-1 and TRBJ1-2, the complete variable domain is SAVISQKPSRDICQRGTSLTIQCQVDSQVTMMFWYRQQPGQSLTLIATANQGSEATYESGFVIDKFPISRPNLTFSTLTVSNMSPEDSSIYLCSVEPKSPTGNYGYTFGSGTRLTVV.

This clonotype has a handful of counts. The genes are TRBV6-2 or TRBV6-3 and TRBJ1-2; 7 bases map to TRBD1. Germline assignment: CDR1 MNHEY and CDR2 SVGEGT. This CDR3 is built from 18 residues. The V segment lost 0 bases and the J segment 2 bases; nucleotides outside the gene matches: 12. DNA of the CDR3: TGTGCCAGCAGTTACTCGATGCAATACAGGGGATCAAACTATGGCTACACCTTC. Residues: CASSYSMQYRGSNYGYTF.

V and J are TRBV5-5 and TRBJ2-7, with TRBD1 identical over 7 bases. Per germline, CDR1 SGHKS and CDR2 YYEKEE (reference sequence). CDR3 length: 15 amino acids. V lost 0 bases and J lost 3; bases outside the gene matches: 6. Written as DNA, the CDR3 is TGTGCCAGCAGCTTGGCCGGGACAGCTTACTACGAGCAGTACTTC. Its translation is CASSLAGTAYYEQYF.

This clonotype occurred many times. The genes are TRBV28 and TRBJ1-2; the D is unclear. The CDR3 extends over 14 amino acids. The germline CDR1 and CDR2 sequences are MDHEN and SYDVKM. Deletions cut 3 bases from V and 4 bases from J, with 12 bases between. The CDR3 reads CASSFSGNTYGYTF. The CDR3 nucleotides are TGTGCCAGCAGTTTTAGTGGCAACACCTATGGCTACACCTTC.

This clonotype was observed many times. This chain links TRBV15 with TRBJ2-7; the match to TRBD2 covers 9 bases. CDR3 length: 16 residues. Germline CDR1 reads LNHNV; CDR2 reads YYDKDF (reference sequence). J gave up 3 bases and V 3 bases, and 9 bases lay outside the gene matches. CDR3: CATSSDYLAGYYEQYF. CDR3 in DNA: TGTGCCACCAGCAGCGACTACCTAGCGGGGTACTACGAGCAGTACTTC.

V gene TRBV29-1 combines with J gene TRBJ1-1, with a tentative D call TRBD1 (6 bases). Germline CDR1 SQVTM, CDR2 ANQGSEA. The CDR3 is 13 amino acids. The V and J ends lost 7 bases and 0 bases respectively, with 12 bases between them. CDR3 amino acids: CSAGQTLNTEAFF. The CDR3 DNA is TGCAGCGCTGGACAGACCTTGAACACTGAAGCTTTCTTT. The full variable domain, completed using reference TRBV29-1 and TRBJ1-1, is SAVISQKPSRDICQRGTSLTIQCQVDSQVTMMFWYRQQPGQSLTLIATANQGSEATYESGFVIDKFPISRPNLTFSTLTVSNMSPEDSSIYLCSAGQTLNTEAFFGQGTRLTVV.

There are many counts of this clonotype. The chain couples TRBV27 to TRBJ1-5, with no clear D. The V end lost 3 bases, the J end lost 2 bases, and 5 bases lay between the germline ends. The germline V gene has CDR1 MNHEY and CDR2 SMNVEV (reference sequence). This CDR3 spans 13 amino acids. For the CDR3, the DNA is TGTGCCAGCAGTTTTGGGGGCAATCAGCCCCAGCATTTT. It encodes CASSFGGNQPQHF.

This clonotype has ten or more counts. The genes are TRBV2 and TRBJ1-1; TRBD1 is a possible D gene (5 bases). The CDR3 consists of 13 residues. V lost 9 bases to trimming and J lost 2 bases, with 13 bases between them. The V gene's germline CDR1 is SNHLY and CDR2 FYNNEI. CDR3 sequence (DNA): TGTGCCAGTCGGACAACCTCTAACACTGAAGCTTTCTTT. Protein: CASRTTSNTEAFF.

This clonotype was recorded many times. The chain joins TRBV6-2 or TRBV6-3 to TRBJ2-3; 7 bases map to TRBD1. The CDR3 sequence is 13 residues long. CDR1 and CDR2 from the germline V gene are MNHEY and SVGEGT. V lost 6 bases, J lost 6 bases, and 6 bases stayed unmatched. The CDR3 here is CASRLGGGDTQYF. Written as DNA, the CDR3 is TGTGCCAGCAGACTAGGGGGCGGGGATACGCAGTATTTT.

This chain uses TRBV6-1 with TRBJ2-5; TRBD1 aligns across 8 bases. There are 13 residues in the CDR3. The V segment lost 6 bases and the J segment 5 bases; nucleotides outside the gene matches: 5. From germline, CDR1 is MNHNS and CDR2 SASEGT. The CDR3 nucleotides read TGTGCCAGCAGGCGGACAGGGTTGGAGACCCAGTACTTC. Its translation is CASRRTGLETQYF.

This clonotype was found many times. The chain has TRBV5-1 and TRBJ2-2; 10 positions match TRBD2. V gave up 3 bases and J gave up 4 bases; unmatched junction bases: 9. This CDR3 comprises 17 residues. The germline gives CDR1 SGHRS, CDR2 YFSETQ. CDR3 region: CASSSVSGRFGTGELFF. CDR3 DNA sequence: TGCGCCAGCAGCTCGGTTAGCGGGAGGTTCGGCACCGGGGAGCTGTTTTTT.